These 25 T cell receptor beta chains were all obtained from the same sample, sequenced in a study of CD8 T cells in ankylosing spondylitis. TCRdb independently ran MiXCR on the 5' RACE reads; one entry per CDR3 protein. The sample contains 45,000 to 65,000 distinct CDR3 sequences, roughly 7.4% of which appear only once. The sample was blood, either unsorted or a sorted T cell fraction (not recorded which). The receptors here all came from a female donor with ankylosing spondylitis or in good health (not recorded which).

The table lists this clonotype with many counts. The CDR3 DNA is TGTGCCAGCAGTTTTACAGCTGGAAACACCATATATTTT. The encoded protein is CASSFTAGNTIYF. The chain combines TRBV12-3 or TRBV12-4 with TRBJ1-3, with no clear D. This CDR3 has 13 amino acids. V dropped 3 bases and J dropped 2 bases, with 5 bases sitting between them.

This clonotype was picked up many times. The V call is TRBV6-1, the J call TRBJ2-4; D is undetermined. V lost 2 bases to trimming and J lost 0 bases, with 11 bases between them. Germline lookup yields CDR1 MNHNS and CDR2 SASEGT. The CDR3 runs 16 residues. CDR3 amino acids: CASSETQDRAKNIQYF. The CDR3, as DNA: TGTGCCAGCAGTGAAACGCAGGACCGAGCCAAAAACATTCAGTACTTC.

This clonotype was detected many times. Written as DNA, the CDR3 is TGTGCCAGCAGGATGACAGGGGCCGGGGAGCTGTTTTTT. Translated, it gives CASRMTGAGELFF. The rearrangement links TRBV2 to TRBJ2-2; 8 bases line up with TRBD1. The CDR3 covers 13 residues. CDR1 is SNHLY, CDR2 FYNNEI, per germline. V lost 6 bases and J lost 6; bases outside the gene matches: 3.

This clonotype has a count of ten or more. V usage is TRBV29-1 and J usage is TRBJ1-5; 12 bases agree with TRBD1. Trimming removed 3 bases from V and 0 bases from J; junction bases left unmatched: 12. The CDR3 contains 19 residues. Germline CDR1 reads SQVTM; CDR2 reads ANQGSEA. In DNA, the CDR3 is TGCAGCGTTGACGGGACAGGGGGCCCCACTCCTTGTAGCAATCAGCCCCAGCATTTT. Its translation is CSVDGTGGPTPCSNQPQHF.

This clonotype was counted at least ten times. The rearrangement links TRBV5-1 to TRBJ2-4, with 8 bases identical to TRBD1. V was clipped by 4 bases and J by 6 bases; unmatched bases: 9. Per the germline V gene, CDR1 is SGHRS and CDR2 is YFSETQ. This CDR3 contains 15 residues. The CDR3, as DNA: TGCGCCAGCAGCAACGACGCGACAGGGGCAAACATTCAGTACTTC. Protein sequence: CASSNDATGANIQYF.

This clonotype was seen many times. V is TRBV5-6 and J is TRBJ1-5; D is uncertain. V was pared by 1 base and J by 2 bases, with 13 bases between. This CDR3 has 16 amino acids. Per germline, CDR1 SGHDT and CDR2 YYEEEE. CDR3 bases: TGTGCCAGCAGCTTGATGGGGTTGGGAGGCAATCAGCCCCAGCATTTT. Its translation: CASSLMGLGGNQPQHF.

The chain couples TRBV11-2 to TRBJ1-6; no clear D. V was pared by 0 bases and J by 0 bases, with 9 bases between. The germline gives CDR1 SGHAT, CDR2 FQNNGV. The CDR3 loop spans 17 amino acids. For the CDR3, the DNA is TGTGCCAGCAGCTTAGATTTTTTTAGCTCCTATAATTCACCCCTCCACTTT. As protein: CASSLDFFSSYNSPLHF. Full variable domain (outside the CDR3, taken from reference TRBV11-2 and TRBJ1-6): EAGVAQSPRYKIIEKRQSVAFWCNPISGHATLYWYQQILGQGPKLLIQFQNNGVVDDSQLPKDRFSAERLKGVDSTLKIQPAKLEDSAVYLCASSLDFFSSYNSPLHFGNGTRLTVT.

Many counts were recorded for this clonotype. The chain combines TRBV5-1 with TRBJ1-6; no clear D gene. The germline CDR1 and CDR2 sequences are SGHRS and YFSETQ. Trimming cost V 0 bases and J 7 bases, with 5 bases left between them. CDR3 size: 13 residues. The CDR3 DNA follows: TGCGCCAGCAGCTTGGCCTTCAATTCACCCCTCCACTTT. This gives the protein CASSLAFNSPLHF.

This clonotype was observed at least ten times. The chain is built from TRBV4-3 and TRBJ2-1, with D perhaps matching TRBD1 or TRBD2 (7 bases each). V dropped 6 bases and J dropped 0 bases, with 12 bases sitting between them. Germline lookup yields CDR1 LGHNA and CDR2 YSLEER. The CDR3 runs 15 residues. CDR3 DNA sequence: TGCGCCAGCAGTCCAGGGGGGGCCTCCTACAATGAGCAGTTCTTC. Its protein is CASSPGGASYNEQFF.

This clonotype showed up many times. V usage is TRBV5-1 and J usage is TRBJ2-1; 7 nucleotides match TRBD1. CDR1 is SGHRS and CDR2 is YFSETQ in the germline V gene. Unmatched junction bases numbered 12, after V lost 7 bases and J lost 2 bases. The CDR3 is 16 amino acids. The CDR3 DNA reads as TGCGCCAGCGGATTGCCCCCCGGGACAGCCTACAATGAGCAGTTCTTC. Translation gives CASGLPPGTAYNEQFF.

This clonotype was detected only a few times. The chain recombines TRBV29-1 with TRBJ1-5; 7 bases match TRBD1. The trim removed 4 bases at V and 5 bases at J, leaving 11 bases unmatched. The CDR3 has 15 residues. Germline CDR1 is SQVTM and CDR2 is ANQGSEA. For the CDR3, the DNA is TGCAGCGTTGGGAAGGGGGCCCAGGACGATCAGCCCCAGCATTTT. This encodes CSVGKGAQDDQPQHF.

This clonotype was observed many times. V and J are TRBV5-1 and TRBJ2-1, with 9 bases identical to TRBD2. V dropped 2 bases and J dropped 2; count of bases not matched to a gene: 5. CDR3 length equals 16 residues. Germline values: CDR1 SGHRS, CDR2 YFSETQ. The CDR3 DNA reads TGCGCCAGCAGCTTCCCGCGGGGGGGCCCCTACAATGAGCAGTTCTTC. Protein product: CASSFPRGGPYNEQFF. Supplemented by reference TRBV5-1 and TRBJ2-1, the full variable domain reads KAGVTQTPRYLIKTRGQQVTLSCSPISGHRSVSWYQQTPGQGLQFLFEYFSETQRNKGNFPGRFSGRQFSNSRSEMNVSTLELGDSALYLCASSFPRGGPYNEQFFGPGTRLTVL.

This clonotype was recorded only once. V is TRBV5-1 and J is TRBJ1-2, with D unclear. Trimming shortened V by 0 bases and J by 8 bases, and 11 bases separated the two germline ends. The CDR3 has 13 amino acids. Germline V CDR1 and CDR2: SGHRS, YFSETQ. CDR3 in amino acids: CASSLAEAWGYTF. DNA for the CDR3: TGCGCCAGCAGCTTGGCCGAGGCGTGGGGCTACACCTTC.

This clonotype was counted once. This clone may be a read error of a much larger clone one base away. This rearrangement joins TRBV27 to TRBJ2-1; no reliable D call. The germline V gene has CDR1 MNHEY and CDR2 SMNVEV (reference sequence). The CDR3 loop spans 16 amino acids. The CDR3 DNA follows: TGTGCCACCAGTTTATCGTCTTCAGGATCCTACAATGAGCAGTTCTTC. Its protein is CATSLSSSGSYNEQFF.

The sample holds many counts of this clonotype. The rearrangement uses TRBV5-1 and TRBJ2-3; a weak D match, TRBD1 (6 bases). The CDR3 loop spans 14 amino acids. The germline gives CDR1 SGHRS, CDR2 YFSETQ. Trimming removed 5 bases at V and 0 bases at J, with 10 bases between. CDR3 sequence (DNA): TGCGCCAGCAGACTAACAGGGAGCACAGATACGCAGTATTTT. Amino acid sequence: CASRLTGSTDTQYF.

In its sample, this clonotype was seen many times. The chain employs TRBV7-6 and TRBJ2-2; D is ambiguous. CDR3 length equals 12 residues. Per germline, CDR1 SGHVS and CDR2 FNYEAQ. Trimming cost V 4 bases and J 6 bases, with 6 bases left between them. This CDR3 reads CASSSHAGELFF. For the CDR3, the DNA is TGTGCCAGCAGCTCGCACGCCGGGGAGCTGTTTTTT.

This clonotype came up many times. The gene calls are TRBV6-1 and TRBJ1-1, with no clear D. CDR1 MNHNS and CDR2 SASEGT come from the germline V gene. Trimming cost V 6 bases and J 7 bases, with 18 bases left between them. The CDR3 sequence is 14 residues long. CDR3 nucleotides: TGTGCCAGCAGGACCGTGGGGATACCTTATGAAGCTTTCTTT. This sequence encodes CASRTVGIPYEAFF.

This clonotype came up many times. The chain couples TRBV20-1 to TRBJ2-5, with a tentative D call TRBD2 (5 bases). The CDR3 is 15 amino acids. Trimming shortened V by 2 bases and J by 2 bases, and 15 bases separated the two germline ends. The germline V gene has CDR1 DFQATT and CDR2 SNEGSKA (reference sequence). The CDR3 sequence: CSARPGRDIQETQYF. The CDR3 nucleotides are TGCAGTGCTAGACCTGGACGGGATATTCAAGAGACCCAGTACTTC.

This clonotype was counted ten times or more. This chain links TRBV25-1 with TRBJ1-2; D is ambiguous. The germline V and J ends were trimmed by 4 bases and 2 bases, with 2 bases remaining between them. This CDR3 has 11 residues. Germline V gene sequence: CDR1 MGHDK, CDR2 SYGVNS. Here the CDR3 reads CASSVNYGYTF. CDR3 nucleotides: TGTGCCAGCAGTGTAAACTATGGCTACACCTTC.

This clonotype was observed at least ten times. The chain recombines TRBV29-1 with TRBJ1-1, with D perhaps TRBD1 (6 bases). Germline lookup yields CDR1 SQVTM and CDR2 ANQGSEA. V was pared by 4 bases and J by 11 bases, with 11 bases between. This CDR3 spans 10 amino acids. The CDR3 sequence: CSVGGLTAFF. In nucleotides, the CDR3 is TGCAGCGTTGGGGGGCTTACGGCTTTCTTT.

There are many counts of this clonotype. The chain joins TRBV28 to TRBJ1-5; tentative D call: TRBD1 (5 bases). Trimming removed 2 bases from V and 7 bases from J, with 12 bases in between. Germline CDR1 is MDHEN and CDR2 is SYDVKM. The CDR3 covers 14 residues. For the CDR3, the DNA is TGTGCCAGCAGTTTAGGGGGAACGGCACAGCCCCAGCATTTT. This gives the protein CASSLGGTAQPQHF.

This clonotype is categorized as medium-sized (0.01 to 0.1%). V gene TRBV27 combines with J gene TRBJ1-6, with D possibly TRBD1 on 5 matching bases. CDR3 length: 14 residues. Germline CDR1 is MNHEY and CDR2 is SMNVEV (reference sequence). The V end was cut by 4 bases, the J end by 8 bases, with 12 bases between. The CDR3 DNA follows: TGTGCCAGCAGTTCCCGGGACGCGGATTCACCCCTCCACTTT. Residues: CASSSRDADSPLHF.

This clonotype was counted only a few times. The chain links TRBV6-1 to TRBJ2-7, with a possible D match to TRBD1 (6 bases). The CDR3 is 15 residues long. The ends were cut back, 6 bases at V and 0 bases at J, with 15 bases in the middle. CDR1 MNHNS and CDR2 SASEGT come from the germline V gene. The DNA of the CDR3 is TGTGCCAGCAGCCGCCTCCGGGACAACTCCTACGAGCAGTACTTC. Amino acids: CASSRLRDNSYEQYF.

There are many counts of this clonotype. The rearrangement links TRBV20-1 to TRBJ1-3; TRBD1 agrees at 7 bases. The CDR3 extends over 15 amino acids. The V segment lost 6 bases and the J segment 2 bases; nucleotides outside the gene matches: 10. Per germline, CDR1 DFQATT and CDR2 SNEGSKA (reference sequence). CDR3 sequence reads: CSAGTAGTAGNTIYF. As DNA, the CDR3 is TGCAGTGCAGGGACCGCTGGGACAGCTGGAAACACCATATATTTT.

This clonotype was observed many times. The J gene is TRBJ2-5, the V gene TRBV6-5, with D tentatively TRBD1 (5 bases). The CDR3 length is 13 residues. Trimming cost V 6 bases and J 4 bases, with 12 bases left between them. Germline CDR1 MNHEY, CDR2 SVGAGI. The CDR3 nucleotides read TGTGCCAGCAGAAACTCGGACACAGAGACCCAGTACTTC. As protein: CASRNSDTETQYF.